This T cell receptor (beta chain) was captured in a study of OX40 agonist ivuxolimab in advanced cancers. A note on the overall study: Ivuxolimab, which targeted the costimulatory receptor OX40 (CD134), was an agonistic, fully human IgG2 monoclonal antibody. Peripheral TCRbeta sequencing was intended to test whether TCR sequence diversity was altered and clonal T-cell expansion was caused by ivuxolimab. Prior anti-PD-1, anti-PD-L1 or anti-CTLA-4 therapy was permitted, and 40% of dose-escalation patients had received checkpoint inhibitors. The paper reports the monotherapy dose-escalation portion (N of about 51 patients) of the phase I ivuxolimab trial. Intravenous ivuxolimab was administered to patients every 2 weeks at six dose levels: 0.01, 0.1, 0.3, 1.5, 3 and 10 mg/kg. The dose-escalation cohort was roughly 80% male with a mean age of about 65 years, ranging from 23 to 79. Among the approximately 50 dose-escalation patients, around 20 had hepatocellular carcinoma, 15 or so melanoma, 9 renal cell carcinoma and 9 head and neck cancer. Three dose-escalation patients achieved partial responses, one with hepatocellular carcinoma and two with cutaneous melanoma.

From a lookup of the germline V gene, CDR1 and CDR2 are MGHRA and YSYEKL. V loses 2 bases, J loses 7 bases, and the germline ends lie 18 bases apart. Taken from cysteine to phenylalanine, the CDR3 has 15 residues. The kept DNA is CDR3 alone, 45 bases in frame from the first base. Genomic DNA was extracted from sorted cells for sequencing of the TCRbeta CDR3 region. TCRbeta CDR3 regions were sequenced using the immunoSEQ Assay. TCRdb took this table from immuneACCESS and kept in-frame rearrangements with V and J called. Such tables lack part of the clones; where checked against another copy, unresolved V genes explain under half of the gap, and the rest is unexplained. In this sample the table shows 70,000 to 90,000 clones, about 88% of which occur a single time. The leading ten clones occupy 10% to 15% of the sample. A word on this clone: Its antigen is not yet known. Nothing much larger sits one base from this clone, and base qualities are not available.

Paper-wide results and their limitations: After ivuxolimab, expanded clones were on average more numerous among CD8+ T cells than among CD4+ T cells. Low levels of normalized T-cell clonal expansion were also seen in some patients who did not respond. At doses from 0.1 to 3.0 mg/kg, clonal expansion was seen in both CD4+ and CD8+ blood T cells between baseline and week 6. Which antigens the clonally expanded peripheral T cells were specific for was not determined. In partial responders in the 0.1-3.0 mg/kg groups, normalized peripheral clonal expansion was found to be among the lowest, especially among CD8+ T cells.

Patients with autoimmune disease history or receiving systemic immunosuppression were excluded from the trial. Peripheral blood for TCR sequencing was collected from all dose cohorts at baseline, on cycle 4 day 1, and on cycle 7 day 1. The samples were taken from a phase I, first-in-human, multicenter, open-label dose-escalation trial of ivuxolimab. Adults with locally advanced or metastatic melanoma, renal cell, hepatocellular, or head and neck squamous cell carcinoma were enrolled in the trial. Before TCR sequencing, CD4+ T cells and CD8+ T cells were sorted from peripheral blood as separate populations.

The sequence came from an adult with an advanced solid tumor such as melanoma, head and neck, liver or kidney cancer. Sequencing used CD4+ or CD8+ T cells sorted from blood, obtained in a trial of the OX40 agonist ivuxolimab. This chain is built from TRBV4-1 and TRBJ2-7; a tentative D match to TRBD2 spans 6 bases. The CDR3 region: CASSQTGRTIFEQYF. Here is the DNA: TGCGCCAGCAGCCAAACGGGGAGGACTATATTTGAGCAGTACTTC.